The clone carrying this T cell receptor (beta chain) was seen more than once but under ten times. Its matching antigen is unknown. Exclusion of patients followed from uncontrolled infection, other autoimmune disease, pregnancy or lactation. The data are from a study of T cells in Graves' hyperthyroidism and ophthalmopathy. The wider study: Peripheral blood was collected at initial diagnosis, before any treatment. Study-wide results and limits: Ophthalmopathy got predicted by the model a median approximately 6.3 months before its onset.

V trimming: 6 bases; J trimming: 7 bases; junction bases outside the gene matches: 10. CDR1 and CDR2 from the germline V gene are LGHDT and YNNKEL (reference sequence). The CDR3 sequence is 14 residues long. Amplification yielded TCR beta CDR3 regions, with RNA transcripts as the source. HTBI primers drove first-round RT-PCR of the TCR CDR3. Each CDR3 protein is one row after TCRdb ran MiXCR on the multiplex PCR reads. The sample carries about 500,000 distinct CDR3 sequences, 15% to 20% recorded once. The specimen was blood. The V and J genes are TRBV3-1 and TRBJ2-7; 9 bases match TRBD2. This TCR was sampled from a woman under 30 with Graves' ophthalmopathy. The DNA for the CDR3 is TGTGCCAGCAGACTTAGCGGGAGTTCGTTTGAGCAGTACTTC. It translates to CASRLSGSSFEQYF.